A single sample is the source of the 25 T cell receptor beta chains below, sequenced in a study of T cell changes during pregnancy in multiple sclerosis (dated by TCRdb to between 2019 and 2020). Receptor libraries were prepared by the immunoSEQ multiplex PCR assay. The clones in this table, taken by TCRdb from immuneACCESS, are in-frame only. Not every clone is retained; where verified, under half of the shortfall comes from an unresolved V gene, and the cause of the rest is unknown. Here the sample has under 100,000 clones; 94% occur a single time. Together, the top ten hold 2% to 3% of the sample. The sample consisted of peripheral blood, taken in the third trimester of pregnancy. These TCRs come from a female donor with multiple sclerosis, enrolled in a pregnancy study.

The CDR3 is CASSYRRHQPQHF. In nucleotides, the CDR3 is TGTGCCAGCAGTTATAGGCGGCATCAGCCCCAGCATTTT. This chain uses TRBV6-5 with TRBJ1-5, with D uncertain. Germline CDR1 is MNHEY and CDR2 is SVGAGI. Trimming took 3 bases from V and 5 from J, leaving 8 bases between them. This CDR3 is 13 amino acids long.

The CDR3 region is CASSGGHTGELFF. CDR3 in DNA: TGTGCCAGCAGCGGGGGGCACACCGGGGAGCTGTTTTTT. This sequence joins TRBV6-5 and TRBJ2-2, with a weak D call TRBD2 (7 bases). From germline, CDR1 is MNHEY and CDR2 SVGAGI. The CDR3 consists of 13 residues. Between the trimmed V and J ends, which lost 6 bases and 3 bases, there was a span of 8 bases.

This clone was counted a single time. In DNA, the CDR3 is TGTGCCAGCAGCGCCGGGTCGGATACGCAGTATTTT. Its protein product is CASSAGSDTQYF. The chain joins TRBV13 to TRBJ2-3; D remains ambiguous. CDR1 PRHDT and CDR2 FYEKMQ come from the germline V gene (reference sequence). This CDR3 spans 12 amino acids. V was pared by 5 bases and J by 6 bases, with 9 bases between.

J is TRBJ1-1 and V is TRBV6-5; no reliable D call. The CDR3 runs to 12 residues. Germline V gives CDR1 MNHEY, CDR2 SVGAGI. V lost 4 bases and J 6 bases, leaving 9 bases between the germline ends. In DNA form, the CDR3 reads TGTGCCAGCAGTTCCGGAGAGTCTGAAGCTTTCTTT. It codes for CASSSGESEAFF.

The chain is built from TRBV6-6 and TRBJ1-6, with TRBD1 matching 10 bases. The CDR3 length is 13 residues. With V trimmed by 5 bases and J by 9 bases, 1 base remained unmatched. Germline assignment: CDR1 MNHNY and CDR2 SVGAGI (reference sequence). CDR3 bases: TGTGCCAGCAGTGGACAGGGGGGTTCACCCCTCCACTTT. Its protein product is CASSGQGGSPLHF.

V is TRBV15 and J is TRBJ2-3; perhaps TRBD1 as D (6 bases). CDR3 size: 16 residues. Trimming cost V 5 bases and J 2 bases, with 17 bases left between them. Germline CDR1 is LNHNV and CDR2 is YYDKDF (reference sequence). In DNA, the CDR3 is TGTGCCACCAGCGGACGACAGGCGAGCTCCACAGATACGCAGTATTTT. It is translated as CATSGRQASSTDTQYF.

The chain joins TRBV9 to TRBJ1-1, with D unresolved. The CDR3 extends over 14 amino acids. From germline, CDR1 is SGDLS and CDR2 YYNGEE. Trimming stripped 4 bases from V and 5 bases from J, with 15 bases between. The CDR3 region is CASSLRMAGTEAFF. The CDR3 bases are TGTGCCAGCAGCCTCAGAATGGCGGGAACTGAAGCTTTCTTT.

CDR3 loop: CASSTRQGAITEAFF. CDR3 nucleotides: TGTGCCAGCAGCACCCGACAGGGGGCAATAACTGAAGCTTTCTTT. The V gene is TRBV7-8, the J gene TRBJ1-1, with TRBD1 matching 10 bases. The CDR3 contains 15 residues. Germline lookup yields CDR1 SGHVS and CDR2 FQNEAQ. V lost 5 bases to trimming and J lost 5 bases; unmatched junction nucleotides: 8.

V usage is TRBV19 and J usage is TRBJ1-5, with 7 bases fitting TRBD1. There are 13 residues in the CDR3. The junction had 3 bases not matched to a gene; V was cut back by 8 bases and J by 2 bases. The germline gives CDR1 LNHDA, CDR2 SQIVND (reference sequence). The CDR3 sequence: CASGQEGNQPQHF. The CDR3 DNA reads TGTGCCAGTGGACAGGAGGGCAATCAGCCCCAGCATTTT.

V usage is TRBV4-1 and J usage is TRBJ2-7, with 10 positions matching TRBD1. The CDR3 is 16 amino acids. J lost 2 bases, V lost 3 bases, and 7 bases had no gene match. Germline CDR1 and CDR2: MGHRA and YSYEKL. This chain's CDR3 is CASSHGGQGVPYEQYF. The CDR3 DNA sequence: TGCGCCAGCAGCCACGGTGGACAGGGGGTCCCCTACGAGCAGTACTTC.

The chain links TRBV19 to TRBJ1-1; D ambiguous. Looked up from germline, CDR1 is LNHDA and CDR2 is SQIVND (reference sequence). The CDR3 totals 13 residues. V lost 3 bases and J 7 bases, leaving 12 bases between the germline ends. Here the CDR3 DNA reads TGTGCCAGTAGTATTGGGCACGGCTTTGAAGCTTTCTTT. Translating gives CASSIGHGFEAFF.

The chain couples TRBV6-5 to TRBJ2-6; D unresolved. Germline CDR1 MNHEY, CDR2 SVGAGI. The V gene lost 7 bases and the J gene lost 0 bases, with 4 bases spanning the gap. The CDR3 is made up of 13 amino acids. The DNA for the CDR3 is TGTGCCAGCAAAGCCTCTGGGGCCAACGTCCTGACTTTC. Encoded protein: CASKASGANVLTF.

V and J are TRBV19 and TRBJ1-4; D is uncertain. This CDR3 has 15 residues. The germline gives CDR1 LNHDA, CDR2 SQIVND (reference sequence). Trimming took off 3 bases at V and 0 bases at J, with 8 bases between the two ends. In DNA, the CDR3 is TGTGCCAGTAGTATGTCTCAGGCAACTAATGAAAAACTGTTTTTT. Amino acid sequence: CASSMSQATNEKLFF.

CDR3 nucleotide sequence: TGTGCCAGCAGCGTAGTTGGGACAGGAGCGAACACCGGGGAGCTGTTTTTT. Translated: CASSVVGTGANTGELFF. The gene calls are TRBV9 and TRBJ2-2; 8 positions agree with TRBD1. J lost 0 bases, V lost 0 bases, and 4 bases had no gene match. CDR1 is SGDLS and CDR2 is YYNGEE in the germline V gene. The CDR3 extends over 17 amino acids.

The V and J genes are TRBV5-1 and TRBJ2-3, with TRBD2 matching 9 bases. This CDR3 region has 16 residues. V gave up 3 bases and J gave up 2 bases; unmatched junction bases: 7. Germline V gene sequence: CDR1 SGHRS, CDR2 YFSETQ. CDR3 amino acids: CASSWGGGDITDTQYF. Written as DNA, the CDR3 is TGCGCCAGCAGCTGGGGCGGGGGGGACATCACAGATACGCAGTATTTT. Full variable domain (remainder filled in from reference TRBV5-1 and TRBJ2-3): KAGVTQTPRYLIKTRGQQVTLSCSPISGHRSVSWYQQTPGQGLQFLFEYFSETQRNKGNFPGRFSGRQFSNSRSEMNVSTLELGDSALYLCASSWGGGDITDTQYFGPGTRLTVL.

This clone showed up just once. This chain joins TRBV9 and TRBJ1-5; perhaps TRBD1 as D (5 bases). The CDR3 totals 15 residues. Germline-derived CDR1 and CDR2 are SGDLS and YYNGEE. V lost 4 bases to trimming and J lost 4 bases, with 15 bases between them. The CDR3 protein is CASSPQGTPNQPQHF. The DNA for the CDR3 is TGTGCCAGCAGCCCCCAGGGCACTCCTAATCAGCCCCAGCATTTT.

This clone was found once. This chain connects TRBV5-6 to TRBJ1-1, with a possible D match to TRBD1 (5 bases). This CDR3 region has 13 residues. Germline CDR1 SGHDT, CDR2 YYEEEE. The V gene lost 4 bases and the J gene lost 6 bases, with 13 bases spanning the gap. The chain's CDR3 is CASSLGHSPEAFF. The CDR3 DNA is TGTGCCAGCAGCCTTGGACATTCCCCTGAAGCTTTCTTT.

The chain uses TRBV20-1 and TRBJ1-1, with D hard to call. This CDR3 spans 11 amino acids. Trimming pared 6 bases from V and 4 bases from J, leaving 9 bases between. In germline, CDR1 is DFQATT, CDR2 SNEGSKA (reference sequence). CDR3 amino acids: CSAPEITEAFF. CDR3 DNA sequence: TGCAGTGCACCTGAGATCACTGAAGCTTTCTTT.

The chain joins TRBV5-4 to TRBJ1-4; D gene unclear. V was clipped by 0 bases and J by 3 bases, with 6 bases between them. Germline-derived CDR1 and CDR2 are SGHNT and YYREEE (reference sequence). The CDR3 has 14 amino acids. This CDR3 reads CASSLDSSNEKLFF. The CDR3 DNA follows: TGTGCCAGCAGCTTGGATAGCTCTAATGAAAAACTGTTTTTT.

V gene TRBV7-2 combines with J gene TRBJ1-2; D may be TRBD1 (6 bases). Germline V CDR1 and CDR2: SGHTA, FQGNSA. This CDR3 has 14 amino acids. V shed 3 bases and J shed 6 bases, with 14 bases lying between them. The CDR3 loop is CASSFSSRGNGYTF. CDR3 DNA: TGTGCCAGCAGCTTTAGCAGCAGGGGAAATGGCTACACCTTC.

The chain employs TRBV9 and TRBJ2-2, with 10 bases identical to TRBD2. This CDR3 has 17 residues. V shed 2 bases and J 5 bases; nucleotides not matched to a gene: 9. Germline values: CDR1 SGDLS, CDR2 YYNGEE. In DNA, the CDR3 is TGTGCCAGCAGCGTGCAGAAGCGGGGGGGTGAGACCGGGGAGCTGTTTTTT. The encoded protein is CASSVQKRGGETGELFF.

This chain links TRBV5-6 with TRBJ2-1; weak D call: TRBD1 (5 bases). V gave up 4 bases and J gave up 9 bases, with 11 bases separating them. The germline V gene has CDR1 SGHDT and CDR2 YYEEEE. This CDR3 comprises 12 residues. The CDR3 spells CASSLRVPEQFF. The CDR3 DNA reads TGTGCCAGCAGCCTCAGGGTTCCTGAGCAGTTCTTC.

The gene calls are TRBV5-1 and TRBJ1-2; a possible D gene is TRBD1 (5 bases). CDR1 is SGHRS and CDR2 is YFSETQ in the germline V gene. With 0 bases removed from V and 8 bases from J, the gap between germline ends came to 8 bases. CDR3 size: 12 residues. CDR3 residues: CASSLGGEGYTF. CDR3 nucleotides: TGCGCCAGCAGCTTGGGGGGCGAGGGCTACACCTTC.

The sample holds one count of this clone. The V call is TRBV5-6, the J call TRBJ1-2, with 8 bases that match TRBD1. With 0 bases clipped from V and 2 bases from J, the junction kept 0 bases outside the gene matches. Germline-derived CDR1 and CDR2 are SGHDT and YYEEEE. The CDR3 extends over 14 amino acids. The CDR3 region is CASSLGTGNYGYTF. The CDR3 nucleotides read TGTGCCAGCAGCTTGGGGACAGGGAACTATGGCTACACCTTC.

V is TRBV7-9 and J is TRBJ1-1; maybe TRBD1 (6 bases). V was clipped by 5 bases and J by 0 bases, with 13 bases between them. CDR1 and CDR2 from the germline V gene are SEHNR and FQNEAQ (reference sequence). The CDR3 consists of 15 residues. The CDR3 region is CASSVGQSLNTEAFF. The CDR3 coding sequence is TGTGCCAGCAGCGTCGGACAGTCCCTGAACACTGAAGCTTTCTTT.